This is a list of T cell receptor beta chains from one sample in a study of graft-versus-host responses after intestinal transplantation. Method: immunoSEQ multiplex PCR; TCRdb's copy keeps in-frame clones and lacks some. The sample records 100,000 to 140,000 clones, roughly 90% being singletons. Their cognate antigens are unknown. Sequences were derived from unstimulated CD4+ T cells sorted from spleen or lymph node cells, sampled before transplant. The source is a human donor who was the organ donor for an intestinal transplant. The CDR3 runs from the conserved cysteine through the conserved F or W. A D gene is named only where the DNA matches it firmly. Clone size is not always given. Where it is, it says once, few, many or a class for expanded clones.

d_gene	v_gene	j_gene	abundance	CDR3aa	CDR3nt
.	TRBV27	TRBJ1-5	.	CASSNSYGNQPQHF	TGTGCCAGCAGTAACTCATATGGCAATCAGCCCCAGCATTTT
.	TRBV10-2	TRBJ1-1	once	CASSSYRLTDTEAFF	TGCGCCAGCAGTAGCTACAGGTTAACGGACACTGAAGCTTTCTTT
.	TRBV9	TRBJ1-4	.	CASSVDRAGKLFF	TGTGCCAGCAGCGTAGACAGGGCCGGAAAACTGTTTTTT
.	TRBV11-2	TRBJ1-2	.	CASSLHRNYGYTF	TGTGCCAGCAGCTTACACAGGAACTATGGCTACACCTTC
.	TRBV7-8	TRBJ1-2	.	CASSLGRTNYGYTF	TGTGCCAGCAGCTTAGGGCGTACTAACTATGGCTACACCTTC
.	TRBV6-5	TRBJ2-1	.	CASTPLREAGNEQFF	TGTGCCAGCACCCCTCTTCGAGAAGCCGGCAATGAGCAGTTCTTC
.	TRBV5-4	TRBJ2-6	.	CASSLEVIGANVLTF	TGTGCCAGCAGCTTGGAGGTAATTGGGGCCAACGTCCTGACTTTC
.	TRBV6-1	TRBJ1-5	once	CASRTREGNQPQHF	TGTGCCAGCAGAACCCGGGAAGGCAATCAGCCCCAGCATTTT
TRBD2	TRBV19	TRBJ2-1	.	CASSTGTSRFF	TGTGCCAGTAGTACCGGGACTAGTAGGTTCTTC
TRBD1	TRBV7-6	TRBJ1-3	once	CASSLGQGKSGNTIYF	TGTGCCAGCAGCTTAGGACAGGGGAAGTCTGGAAACACCATATATTTT
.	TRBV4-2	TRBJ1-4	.	CASSQRPGVTNEKLFF	TGTGCCAGCAGCCAACGGCCGGGTGTAACTAATGAAAAACTGTTTTTT
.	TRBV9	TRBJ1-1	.	CASSPLGLNMNTEAFF	TGTGCCAGCAGCCCCCTGGGATTGAATATGAACACTGAAGCTTTCTTT
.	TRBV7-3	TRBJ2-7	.	CASSLVNGDTYEQYF	TGTGCCAGCAGCTTGGTTAATGGGGATACCTACGAGCAGTACTTC
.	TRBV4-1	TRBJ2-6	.	CASSGSGANVLTF	TGCGCCAGCAGCGGATCTGGGGCCAACGTCCTGACTTTC
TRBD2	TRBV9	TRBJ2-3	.	CASSVERREPSTDTQYF	TGTGCCAGCAGCGTAGAGAGGCGGGAGCCGAGCACAGATACGCAGTATTTT
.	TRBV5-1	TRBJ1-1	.	CASSLEGGAITEAFF	TGCGCCAGCAGCTTGGAGGGGGGCGCGATTACTGAAGCTTTCTTT
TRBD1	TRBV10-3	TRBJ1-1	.	CAISETGGAGMNTEAFF	TGTGCCATCAGTGAAACAGGGGGCGCCGGTATGAACACTGAAGCTTTCTTT
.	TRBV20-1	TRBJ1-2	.	CSARAGPGYTF	TGCAGTGCCCGGGCAGGGCCGGGCTACACCTTC
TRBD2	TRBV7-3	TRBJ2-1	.	CASSLIAPGLAGFEQFF	TGTGCCAGCAGCTTAATCGCGCCGGGACTAGCGGGATTTGAGCAGTTCTTC
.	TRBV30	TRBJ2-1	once	CAWSLAGAGSYNEQFF	TGTGCCTGGAGTCTTGCGGGGGCCGGATCCTACAATGAGCAGTTCTTC
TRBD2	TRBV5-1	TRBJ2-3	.	CASTFGRGTDTQYF	TGCGCCAGCACCTTTGGGAGGGGCACAGATACGCAGTATTTT
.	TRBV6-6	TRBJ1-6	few	CASSYSIRGSPLHF	TGTGCCAGCAGTTACTCGATCAGGGGTTCACCCCTCCACTTT
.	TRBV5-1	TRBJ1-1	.	CASSVEGPPNTEAFF	TGCGCCAGCAGCGTGGAGGGACCGCCGAACACTGAAGCTTTCTTT
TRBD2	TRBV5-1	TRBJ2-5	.	CASSLAGGRRQETQYF	TGCGCCAGCAGCTTGGCTGGCGGGAGAAGGCAAGAGACCCAGTACTTC
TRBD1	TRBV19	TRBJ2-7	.	CASSPQSGQVGEQYF	TGTGCCAGTAGTCCCCAATCGGGACAGGTTGGGGAGCAGTACTTC
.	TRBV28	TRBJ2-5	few	CASSIHRRGVGETQYF	TGTGCCAGCAGTATACACCGGAGGGGAGTCGGAGAGACCCAGTACTTC
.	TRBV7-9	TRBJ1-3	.	CTSSHQGNTIYF	TGTACCAGCAGCCATCAGGGAAACACCATATATTTT
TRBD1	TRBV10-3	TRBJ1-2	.	CAISGTGNYGYTF	TGTGCCATCAGTGGGACAGGGAACTATGGCTACACCTTC
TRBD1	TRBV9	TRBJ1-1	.	CASSVGDRPLGAFF	TGTGCCAGCAGCGTAGGGGACAGACCCTTAGGGGCTTTCTTT
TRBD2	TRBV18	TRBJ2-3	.	CASSPLAGGGTDTQYF	TGTGCCAGCTCGCCCCTAGCGGGGGGGGGCACAGATACGCAGTATTTT
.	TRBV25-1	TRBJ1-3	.	CASSAAEISGNTIYF	TGTGCCAGCAGTGCAGCAGAGATCTCTGGAAACACCATATATTTT
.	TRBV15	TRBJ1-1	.	CATRRGTGTEAFF	TGTGCCACCAGGCGGGGCACGGGCACTGAAGCTTTCTTT
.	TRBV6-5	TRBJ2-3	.	CASSVGSTDTQYF	TGTGCCAGCAGTGTTGGGAGCACAGATACGCAGTATTTT
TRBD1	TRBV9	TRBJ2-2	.	CASSAGQSNTGELFF	TGTGCCAGCAGCGCGGGACAGTCGAACACCGGGGAGCTGTTTTTT
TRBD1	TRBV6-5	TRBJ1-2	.	CASSLGTGGDTF	TGTGCCAGCAGCCTTGGGACAGGGGGCGACACCTTC
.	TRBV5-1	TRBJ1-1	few	CASSLRDGGNTEAFF	TGCGCCAGCAGCTTGCGGGATGGGGGGAACACTGAAGCTTTCTTT
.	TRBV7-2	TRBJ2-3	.	CASSLGSLDTQYF	TGTGCCAGCAGCTTAGGGAGCTTGGATACGCAGTATTTT
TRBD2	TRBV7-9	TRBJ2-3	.	CASSLGTSGRTDTQYF	TGTGCCAGCAGCTTAGGGACTAGCGGGAGGACAGATACGCAGTATTTT
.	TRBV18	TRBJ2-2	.	CASSPPRGTGELFF	TGTGCCAGCTCACCCCCCAGGGGCACCGGGGAGCTGTTTTTT
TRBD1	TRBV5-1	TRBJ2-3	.	CASSRGQSVDTQYF	TGCGCCAGCAGCCGGGGACAGTCAGTGGATACGCAGTATTTT
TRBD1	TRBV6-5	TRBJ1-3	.	CASSPRQGRNTIYF	TGTGCCAGCAGTCCCCGACAGGGGAGAAACACCATATATTTT
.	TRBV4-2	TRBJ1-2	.	CASSQANFVKGAYGYTF	TGTGCCAGCAGCCAAGCGAACTTTGTTAAGGGTGCCTATGGCTACACCTTC
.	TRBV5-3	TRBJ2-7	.	CARSLSDGQGEDNSFFAYEQYF	TGTGCCAGAAGCTTATCGGATGGGCAGGGAGAGGATAACTCCTTTTTTGCCTACGAGCAGTACTTC
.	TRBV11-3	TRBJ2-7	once	CASSHWEAHEQYF	TGTGCCAGCAGCCACTGGGAGGCCCACGAGCAGTACTTC
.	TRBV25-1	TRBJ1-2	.	CASSENGQPKGSYGYTF	TGTGCCAGCAGTGAAAATGGACAGCCTAAGGGGAGCTATGGCTACACCTTC
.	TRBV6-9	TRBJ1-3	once	CASSYSIRASGNTIYF	TGTGCCAGCAGTTACTCGATTCGGGCCTCTGGAAACACCATATATTTT
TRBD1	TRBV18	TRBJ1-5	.	CASSPGTVYQPQHF	TGTGCCAGCTCACCTGGGACAGTCTATCAGCCCCAGCATTTT
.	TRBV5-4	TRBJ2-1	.	CATGDYYEQFF	TGTGCCACGGGAGATTACTATGAGCAGTTCTTC
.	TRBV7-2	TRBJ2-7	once	CASSLVGSQGYEQYF	TGTGCCAGCAGCTTAGTCGGGTCCCAGGGCTACGAGCAGTACTTC
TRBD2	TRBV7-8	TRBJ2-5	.	CASSRTSLETQYF	TGTGCCAGCAGCCGGACTAGCCTAGAGACCCAGTACTTC
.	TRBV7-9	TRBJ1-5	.	CASSFIGDSNQPQHF	TGTGCCAGCAGCTTCATAGGGGATAGCAATCAGCCCCAGCATTTT
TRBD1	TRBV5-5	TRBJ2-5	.	CASGTGGARETQYF	TGTGCCAGTGGGACAGGCGGTGCAAGAGAGACCCAGTACTTC
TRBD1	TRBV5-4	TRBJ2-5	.	CASSFDRGIETQYF	TGTGCCAGCAGCTTTGACAGGGGGATCGAGACCCAGTACTTC